This T cell receptor (beta chain) is from a study of cytomegalovirus exposure and HLA in healthy donors. 60 Vbeta and 13 Jbeta primers were used in PCR. TCRdb's table, derived via immunoSEQ multiplex PCR, lists solely in-frame clones and lacks some. Reported are about 140,000 clones; the ten largest clones contain 2% to 3%. In regard to this clone: The antigen remains unidentified. Likely a read error: the CDR3 ends without its conserved phenylalanine or tryptophan.

Germline assignment: CDR1 ENHRY and CDR2 SYGVKD. Unmatched junction bases numbered 11, after V lost 4 bases and J lost 5 bases. CDR3 size: 15 residues. Findings and limits, study-wide: There were several of the most significant clusters that appeared linked to common viral pathogens in a later analysis.

The TCR sequence derives from a man aged 40-55 years in good health and CMV-seronegative. The specimen sequenced was PBMCs. The rearrangement links TRBV10-3 to TRBJ2-7, with 7 bases matching TRBD1. The CDR3 nucleotides are TGTGCCATCAGTGCGACGACAGGGATCGGAAACGAGCAGTACTCC. This gives the protein CAISATTGIGNEQYS.